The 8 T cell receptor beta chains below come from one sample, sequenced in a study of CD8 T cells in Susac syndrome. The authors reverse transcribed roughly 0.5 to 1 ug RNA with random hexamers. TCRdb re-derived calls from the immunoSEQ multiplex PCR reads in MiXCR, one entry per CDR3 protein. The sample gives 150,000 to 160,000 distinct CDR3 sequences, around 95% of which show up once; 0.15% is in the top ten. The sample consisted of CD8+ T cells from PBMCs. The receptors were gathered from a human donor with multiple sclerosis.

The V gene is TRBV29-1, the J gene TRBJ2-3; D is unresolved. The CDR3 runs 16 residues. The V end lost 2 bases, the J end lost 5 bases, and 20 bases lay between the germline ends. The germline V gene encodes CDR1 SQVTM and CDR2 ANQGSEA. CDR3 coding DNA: TGCAGCGTTGAACTGGACCACTACGTTCTGAAAGATACGCAGTATTTT. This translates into CSVELDHYVLKDTQYF.

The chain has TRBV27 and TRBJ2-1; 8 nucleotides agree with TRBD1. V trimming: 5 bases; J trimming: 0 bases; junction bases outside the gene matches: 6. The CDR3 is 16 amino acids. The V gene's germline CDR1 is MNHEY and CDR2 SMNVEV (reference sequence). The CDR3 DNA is TGTGCCAGCAGTAAACAGGGGGGAAGCTCCTACAATGAGCAGTTCTTC. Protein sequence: CASSKQGGSSYNEQFF.

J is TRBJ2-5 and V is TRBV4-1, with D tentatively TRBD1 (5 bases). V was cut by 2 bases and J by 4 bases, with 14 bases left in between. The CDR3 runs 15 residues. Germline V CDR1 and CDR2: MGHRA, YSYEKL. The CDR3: CASSQQPGFRETQYF. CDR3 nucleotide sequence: TGCGCCAGCAGCCAACAACCAGGGTTCCGAGAGACCCAGTACTTC.

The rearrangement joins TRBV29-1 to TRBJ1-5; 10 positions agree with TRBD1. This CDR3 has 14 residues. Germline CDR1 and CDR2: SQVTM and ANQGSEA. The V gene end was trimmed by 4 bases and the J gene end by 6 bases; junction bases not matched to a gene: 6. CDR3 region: CSVVETGGGQPQHF. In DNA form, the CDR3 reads TGCAGCGTTGTTGAGACAGGGGGCGGTCAGCCCCAGCATTTT.

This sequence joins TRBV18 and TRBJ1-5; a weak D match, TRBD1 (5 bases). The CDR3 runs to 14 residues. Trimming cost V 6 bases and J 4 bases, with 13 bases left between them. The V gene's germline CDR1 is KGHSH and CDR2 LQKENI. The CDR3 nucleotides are TGTGCCAGCTCTCCGCTGGGGCCTAATCAGCCCCAGCATTTT. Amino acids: CASSPLGPNQPQHF.

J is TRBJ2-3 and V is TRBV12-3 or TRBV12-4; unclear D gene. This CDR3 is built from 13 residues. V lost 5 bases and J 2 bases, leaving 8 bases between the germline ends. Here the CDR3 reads CASSRIFTDTQYF. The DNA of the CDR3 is TGTGCCAGCAGTCGAATATTCACAGATACGCAGTATTTT.

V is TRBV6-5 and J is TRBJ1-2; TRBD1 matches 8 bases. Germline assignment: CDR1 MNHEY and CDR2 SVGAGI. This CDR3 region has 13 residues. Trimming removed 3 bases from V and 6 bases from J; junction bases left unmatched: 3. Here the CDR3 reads CASSYMTGDGYTF. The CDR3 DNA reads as TGTGCCAGCAGTTATATGACAGGGGATGGCTACACCTTC.

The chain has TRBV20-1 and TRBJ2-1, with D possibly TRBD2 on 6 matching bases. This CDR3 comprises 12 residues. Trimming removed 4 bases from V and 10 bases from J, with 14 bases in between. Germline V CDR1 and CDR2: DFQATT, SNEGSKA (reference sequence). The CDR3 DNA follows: TGCAGTGCTACCGGGAGCGTTAAGGAGCAGTTCTTC. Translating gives CSATGSVKEQFF.